The entry below describes one TCR beta chain. Its antigen is as yet unknown. Assay used: immunoSEQ multiplex PCR; TCRdb lists only in-frame clones, some missing. Seen here are approximately 100,000 clones, roughly 93% observed once, and the top ten hold 1.2%. The CDR3 extends over 18 amino acids. This specimen comes from a study of graft-versus-host responses after intestinal transplantation. The starting material was unstimulated CD8+ T cells sorted from spleen or lymph node cells, obtained before intestinal transplant. This receptor was obtained from a human donor who received an intestinal transplant. V gene TRBV21-1 combines with J gene TRBJ2-1; TRBD1, the D gene given by the table, was not confirmed from the DNA. TRBV21-1 is flagged as a pseudogene. The CDR3 region has the DNA TGTGCCAGCCGGGGGGACAGGGGCCTACCTCTACAATACAATGAGCAGTTCTTC. This encodes CASRGDRGLPLQYNEQFF.